The source of this TCR beta chain is a study of T cell repertoires in cytomegalovirus infection. Across the study: CMV infection together with matching HLA type was indicated by public TCR beta signatures.

In this sample, this clonotype turned up a few times. Its antigen is currently unknown. Findings and caveats of the study: Predominance within the ex vivo response was attributable to HLA-C-restricted CMV-specific TCR beta clonotypes. People with CMV and the relevant HLA were identified by cumulative public TCR beta family frequency.

TCRdb re-analysed the reads in MiXCR, keeping a single row per CDR3 protein. The profile shows under 850,000 distinct CDR3 sequences, approximately 40% of them singletons. The sequenced material came from PBMCs. The sequence came from a human donor in good health (CMV status not recorded). Some clones in this sample may be carry-over from other donors' samples.

The DNA for the CDR3 is TGTGCCAGCAGCTTGATAGGGGATAGCAATCAGCCCCAGCATTTT. It specifies CASSLIGDSNQPQHF. The chain is built from TRBV28 and TRBJ1-5; D may be TRBD1 (5 bases). The germline gives CDR1 MDHEN, CDR2 SYDVKM. V lost 6 bases and J lost 0, with 12 bases in between. The CDR3 contains 15 residues.